The rows below give T cell receptor beta chains drawn from one sample of a study of spatial heterogeneity in lung cancer. TCRdb itself ran the 5' RACE reads through MiXCR, one entry per CDR3 protein. The top ten hold 16% of the sample, which has around 110,000 distinct CDR3 sequences, about 12% seen once. The sequenced sample was PBMCs, obtained at follow-up. These receptors all come from a male donor with early-stage non-small cell lung cancer. The CDR3 runs from the conserved cysteine through the conserved F or W. The order of the fields is D gene, V gene, clone size, J gene, CDR3 DNA, CDR3 protein. A D gene is named only where the DNA matches it firmly. Clone size is given for some rows only: seen once, a few or many times, or a class if the clone is expanded.

.	TRBV7-2	few	TRBJ1-2	TGTGCCAGCAGCTTAGACAGGCTTGGCTACACCTTC	CASSLDRLGYTF
.	TRBV7-2	few	TRBJ2-5	TGTGCCAGCAGCCTAGGGGCTAAAGAGACCCAGTACTTC	CASSLGAKETQYF
TRBD2	TRBV7-2	few	TRBJ2-1	TGTGCCAGCAGCTTCGGACTAGCGGGGGGCAATGAGCAGTTCTTC	CASSFGLAGGNEQFF
.	TRBV7-3	.	TRBJ1-2	TGTGCCAGCAGCTTAACCCGGCACAGCCTCTATGGCTACACCTTC	CASSLTRHSLYGYTF
TRBD1	TRBV24-1	many	TRBJ1-5	TGTGCCACCAGTGCCGCGACAGGGCCGGATCAGCCCCAGCATTTT	CATSAATGPDQPQHF
.	TRBV5-1	.	TRBJ2-3	TGCGCCAGCACCTCATGGGACCCAGAGGTAGATACGCAGTATTTT	CASTSWDPEVDTQYF
.	TRBV19	.	TRBJ1-2	TGTGCCAGTACCCGCGGCAGGGTCAACTATGGCTACACCTTC	CASTRGRVNYGYTF
TRBD2	TRBV4-3	few	TRBJ2-1	TGCGCCAGCAGGCCATCAAGCGGGGGGTCCTACAATGAGCAGTTCTTC	CASRPSSGGSYNEQFF
.	TRBV14	many	TRBJ2-1	TGTGCCAGCAGCCAAGCCTTCAGAAGGAGCTCCTACAATGAGCAGTTCTTC	CASSQAFRRSSYNEQFF
TRBD1	TRBV18	many	TRBJ2-3	TGTGCCAGCTCACCACCTCCGGGACAGGGCACAGATACGCAGTATTTT	CASSPPPGQGTDTQYF
.	TRBV19	once	TRBJ1-2	TGTGCCAGTAGTCAAGGCGGGGGACCGTCGGGCTACACCTTC	CASSQGGGPSGYTF
TRBD2	TRBV25-1	.	TRBJ2-1	TGTGCCAGCAGTTGGCATACTAGCGGGGGTTACAATGAGCAGTTCTTC	CASSWHTSGGYNEQFF
.	TRBV6-5	many	TRBJ1-6	TGTGCCAGCAGTTATTCTGGGGCTGGATCACCCCTCCACTTT	CASSYSGAGSPLHF
TRBD2	TRBV11-2	.	TRBJ2-5	TGTGCCAGCAGTTCGGGGGGGCCCTCAGAGACCCAGTACTTC	CASSSGGPSETQYF
.	TRBV12-3/TRBV12-4	.	TRBJ1-3	TGTGCCAGCAGACTATCCACTGGAAACACCATATATTTT	CASRLSTGNTIYF
.	TRBV27	.	TRBJ2-3	TGTGCCAGCAGCCACAGAGGAGGGACCAACACAGATACGCAGTATTTT	CASSHRGGTNTDTQYF
.	TRBV21-1	.	TRBJ1-5	TGTGCCAGCAGCAAAAGGGAACAGGGCTACGGCCATCAGCCCCAGCATTTT	CASSKREQGYGHQPQHF
TRBD1	TRBV29-1	many	TRBJ2-7	TGCAGCGTTTCCGGGACAGGGTCCGACGAGCAGTACTTC	CSVSGTGSDEQYF
.	TRBV5-1	.	TRBJ2-1	TGCGCCAGCAGCTTGGGGGCAGGGCCGTACAATGAGCAGTTCTTC	CASSLGAGPYNEQFF